The 31 T cell receptor beta chains below were found in one sample sequenced in a study of OX40 agonist ivuxolimab in advanced cancers. Using immunoSEQ multiplex PCR, the repertoire was profiled, and TCRdb retains in-frame clones only, with some absent. The sample holds about 18,000 clones, approximately 85% seen once. Sample: CD4+ or CD8+ T cells sorted from blood, taken in a trial of the OX40 agonist ivuxolimab. Every receptor here comes from an adult with an advanced solid tumor such as melanoma, head and neck, liver or kidney cancer.

Comment on this clone: One junction end does not reproduce the germline sequence, and a read error may be involved. CDR3 sequence reads: CASSPGQGLGETQYF. The CDR3 DNA is TGTGCTAGCAGTCCGGGGCAGGGGCTGGGGGAGACCCAGTACTTC. The rearrangement uses TRBV7-7 and TRBJ2-5, with TRBD1 as a possible D gene (6 bases). The germline V gene encodes CDR1 SSHAT and CDR2 FNYEAQ (reference sequence). The CDR3 length is 15 residues.

V gene TRBV7-9 combines with J gene TRBJ2-7, with D unclear. CDR1 and CDR2 (germline): SEHNR, FQNEAQ (reference sequence). The ends were cut back, 7 bases at V and 7 bases at J, with 11 bases in the middle. This CDR3 comprises 11 residues. The CDR3 region is CASTQYSEQYF. The DNA for the CDR3 is TGTGCCAGCACCCAATACTCAGAGCAGTACTTC.

V usage is TRBV4-1 and J usage is TRBJ2-3; D gene unclear. This CDR3 region has 14 residues. Looked up from germline, CDR1 is MGHRA and CDR2 is YSYEKL. V dropped 5 bases and J dropped 4 bases, with 13 bases sitting between them. The CDR3 nucleotides are TGCGCCAGCAGCACCCTGGGGTGGGCAGATACGCAGTATTTT. This sequence encodes CASSTLGWADTQYF.

V is TRBV27 and J is TRBJ2-7; 13 bases fit TRBD2. Germline CDR1 is MNHEY and CDR2 is SMNVEV (reference sequence). This CDR3 spans 15 amino acids. With V trimmed by 8 bases and J by 5 bases, 9 bases remained unmatched. As DNA, the CDR3 is TGTGCCAGCCGCTTAGGGACTAGCGGGGCCCACGAGCAGTACTTC. Translation gives CASRLGTSGAHEQYF.

V and J are TRBV5-5 and TRBJ2-2; D is unclear. The CDR3 is made up of 13 amino acids. Germline loops: CDR1 SGHKS, CDR2 YYEKEE (reference sequence). Trimming cost V 0 bases and J 5 bases, with 5 bases left between them. The CDR3 DNA sequence: TGTGCCAGCAGCTTGGTTGGGACCGGGGAGCTGTTTTTT. Translation gives CASSLVGTGELFF.

V and J are TRBV28 and TRBJ2-1, with 8 bases identical to TRBD1. V lost 5 bases, J lost 7 bases, and 22 bases stayed unmatched. This CDR3 has 19 residues. The germline CDR1 and CDR2 sequences are MDHEN and SYDVKM. CDR3 DNA: TGTGCCAGCAGTGTTTCCCAGGGGGCGACCCCGTGGGAGTGGAATGAGCAGTTCTTC. Encoded protein: CASSVSQGATPWEWNEQFF. Based on the CDR3 plus reference TRBV28 and TRBJ2-1, the full variable domain is DVKVTQSSRYLVKRTGEKVFLECVQDMDHENMFWYRQDPGLGLRLIYFSYDVKMKEKGDIPEGYSVSREKKERFSLILESASTNQTSMYLCASSVSQGATPWEWNEQFFGPGTRLTVL.

This clone was observed a single time. The J gene is TRBJ2-1, the V gene TRBV5-6; D might be TRBD1 (6 bases). Trimming shortened V by 4 bases and J by 8 bases, and 16 bases separated the two germline ends. Germline V gene lookup returns CDR1 SGHDT and CDR2 YYEEEE. This CDR3 has 14 amino acids. CDR3 residues: CASSTGSFRYEQFF. The CDR3 bases are TGTGCCAGCAGCACAGGGTCCTTTCGGTATGAGCAGTTCTTC. Full variable domain (remainder filled in from reference TRBV5-6 and TRBJ2-1): DAGVTQSPTHLIKTRGQQVTLRCSPKSGHDTVSWYQQALGQGPQFIFQYYEEEERQRGNFPDRFSGHQFPNYSSELNVNALLLGDSALYLCASSTGSFRYEQFFGPGTRLTVL.

This clone was seen just once. The chain links TRBV6-1 to TRBJ2-1; 7 bases match TRBD2. The germline V gene encodes CDR1 MNHNS and CDR2 SASEGT. The CDR3 spans 15 residues. J was trimmed by 8 bases and V by 3 bases; bases with no gene match: 10. CDR3 sequence reads: CASSEEGGSEDEQFF. As DNA, the CDR3 is TGTGCCAGCAGTGAGGAGGGCGGGAGTGAGGATGAGCAGTTCTTC.

This clone was seen a single time. The V gene is TRBV4-2, the J gene TRBJ2-7, with 10 nucleotides matching TRBD2. The length of the CDR3 is 15 residues. J gave up 3 bases and V 4 bases, and 6 bases lay outside the gene matches. Germline V lookup: CDR1 LGHNA, CDR2 YNFKEQ. In DNA, the CDR3 is TGTGCCAGCAGCCCGGGACTAGCGACCGTCTACGAGCAGTACTTC. This translates into CASSPGLATVYEQYF.

V usage is TRBV7-8 and J usage is TRBJ2-7; 9 nucleotides line up with TRBD2. The CDR3 totals 17 residues. Trimming removed 1 base from V and 0 bases from J; junction bases left unmatched: 7. Germline CDR1 reads SGHVS; CDR2 reads FQNEAQ. CDR3 sequence (DNA): TGTGCCAGCAGCTTAGATCATAGCGGGGGAACCTCCTACGAGCAGTACTTC. Translated, it gives CASSLDHSGGTSYEQYF. The variable domain in full, completed from reference TRBV7-8 and TRBJ2-7, reads GAGVSQSPRYKVAKRGQDVALRCDPISGHVSLFWYQQALGQGPEFLTYFQNEAQLDKSGLPSDRFFAERPEGSVSTLKIQRTQQEDSAVYLCASSLDHSGGTSYEQYFGPGTRLTVT.

V gene TRBV6-1 combines with J gene TRBJ2-5; D is possibly TRBD2 (5 bases). In germline, CDR1 is MNHNS, CDR2 SASEGT. Trimming left V 11 bases short and J 5 bases short, with 15 bases between. This CDR3 has 12 amino acids. As DNA, the CDR3 is TGTGCCGCACGCGGGTTAGAGGAGACCCAGTACTTC. Its translation is CAARGLEETQYF.

The V and J genes are TRBV19 and TRBJ1-1; TRBD1 matches at 8 bases. V gave up 5 bases and J gave up 6 bases; unmatched junction bases: 2. Germline lookup yields CDR1 LNHDA and CDR2 SQIVND (reference sequence). This CDR3 has 12 residues. DNA for the CDR3: TGTGCCAGTAGTTACAGGGGGGCTGAAGCTTTCTTT. It is translated as CASSYRGAEAFF.

The chain couples TRBV19 to TRBJ1-4, with D possibly matching TRBD1 (5 bases). This CDR3 is built from 15 residues. V shed 3 bases and J shed 0 bases, with 8 bases lying between them. The V gene's germline CDR1 is LNHDA and CDR2 SQIVND (reference sequence). The CDR3 DNA is TGTGCCAGTAGTATTGGGGCATCAACTAATGAAAAACTGTTTTTT. Translating it yields CASSIGASTNEKLFF.

V and J are TRBV19 and TRBJ1-3; D ambiguous. The germline gives CDR1 LNHDA, CDR2 SQIVND (reference sequence). The CDR3 spans 14 residues. V dropped 5 bases and J dropped 4 bases, with 12 bases sitting between them. The DNA for the CDR3 is TGTGCCAGTAGTGAGGAGCCTGGGGGAAACACCATATATTTT. It translates to CASSEEPGGNTIYF.

V gene TRBV11-2 combines with J gene TRBJ2-4; D possibly corresponds to TRBD2 (6 bases). The CDR3 contains 14 residues. V lost 2 bases, J lost 6 bases, and 11 bases lay in between. In germline, CDR1 is SGHAT, CDR2 FQNNGV. CDR3 DNA: TGTGCCAGCAGCTTACCGGAGGAGGGAAACATTCAGTACTTC. Amino acid sequence: CASSLPEEGNIQYF.

This chain connects TRBV5-1 to TRBJ2-5; 7 nucleotides agree with TRBD1. After removal of 5 bases from V and 0 bases from J, the junction contained 10 bases not matched to a gene. The CDR3 is 16 residues long. CDR1 and CDR2 (germline): SGHRS, YFSETQ. The CDR3 sequence is CASRGERGRHQETQYF. The CDR3 region has the DNA TGCGCCAGCAGAGGAGAAAGGGGGCGCCACCAAGAGACCCAGTACTTC.

The chain has TRBV11-2 and TRBJ2-1; 8 bases are shared with TRBD2. Trimming cost V 3 bases and J 10 bases; bases outside gene matches: 2. This CDR3 contains 12 residues. Germline assignment: CDR1 SGHAT and CDR2 FQNNGV. CDR3 DNA: TGTGCCAGCAGCTTTGGACTAGCCGAGCAGTTCTTC. Translated, it gives CASSFGLAEQFF.

The chain employs TRBV10-2 and TRBJ1-2; D uncertain. Germline-derived CDR1 and CDR2 are WSHSY and SAAADI. The CDR3 length is 13 residues. V was cut by 4 bases and J by 4 bases, with 10 bases left in between. CDR3 residues: CASSGQLSYGYTF. The CDR3 DNA reads TGCGCCAGCAGTGGCCAGCTCAGCTATGGCTACACCTTC.

J is TRBJ2-7 and V is TRBV10-3; 8 nucleotides match TRBD1. The CDR3 has 16 amino acids. The trim removed 2 bases at V and 7 bases at J, leaving 13 bases unmatched. Germline loops: CDR1 ENHRY, CDR2 SYGVKD. The CDR3: CAISEPSAGTGLEQYF. The CDR3 DNA sequence: TGTGCCATCAGTGAGCCCTCCGCCGGGACAGGACTAGAGCAGTACTTC.

This clone was picked up one time. The chain combines TRBV13 with TRBJ1-2, with a tentative D call TRBD1 (5 bases). Germline V gives CDR1 PRHDT, CDR2 FYEKMQ (reference sequence). The CDR3 contains 12 residues. V was shortened by 4 bases and J by 6 bases, with 9 bases between the two germline ends. The CDR3 DNA is TGTGCCAGCAGCTCGACAGTAAATGGCTACACCTTC. Translation gives CASSSTVNGYTF. The whole variable domain, remainder taken from reference TRBV13 and TRBJ1-2, is AAGVIQSPRHLIKEKRETATLKCYPIPRHDTVYWYQQGPGQDPQFLISFYEKMQSDKGSIPDRFSAQQFSDYHSELNMSSLELGDSALYFCASSSTVNGYTFGSGTRLTVV.

This clone has only a few counts. This chain's CDR3 is CASSPSEATYGYTF. CDR3 bases: TGTGCCAGCAGCCCCAGTGAGGCAACCTATGGCTACACCTTC. The rearrangement uses TRBV9 and TRBJ1-2; D unresolved. Trimming removed 4 bases from V and 4 bases from J, with 14 bases in between. This CDR3 region has 14 residues. Germline CDR1 and CDR2: SGDLS and YYNGEE.

J is TRBJ2-3 and V is TRBV9; TRBD2 aligns across 12 bases. This CDR3 has 17 residues. Germline V gene data show CDR1 as SGDLS and CDR2 as YYNGEE. V was clipped by 4 bases and J by 0 bases; unmatched bases: 6. The CDR3 DNA sequence: TGTGCCAGCAGCTCGGGACTAGCGGGCTCTAGCACAGATACGCAGTATTTT. It encodes CASSSGLAGSSTDTQYF.

This rearrangement joins TRBV6-4 to TRBJ2-7; D possibly corresponds to TRBD2 (5 bases). The CDR3 contains 13 residues. Looked up from germline, CDR1 is MRHNA and CDR2 is SNTAGT. The germline V and J ends were trimmed by 4 bases and 4 bases, with 11 bases remaining between them. In DNA form, the CDR3 reads TGTGCCAGCAGTGCCCGACCGGGATACGAGCAGTACTTC. This gives the protein CASSARPGYEQYF.

This clone was found once. The V call is TRBV6-1, the J call TRBJ1-1, with a possible D match to TRBD1 (5 bases). The CDR3 is 14 amino acids. Per the germline V gene, CDR1 is MNHNS and CDR2 is SASEGT. The V and J ends lost 7 bases and 8 bases respectively, with 20 bases between them. Written as DNA, the CDR3 is TGTGCCAGCAACTTCGCTCCGGGGGTCGGCGAAGCTTTCTTT. Translating gives CASNFAPGVGEAFF.

The rearrangement links TRBV6-1 to TRBJ2-7; 7 nucleotides match TRBD2. The CDR3 runs to 15 residues. The V and J ends lost 1 base and 4 bases, in that order; junction bases with no gene match: 7. Germline CDR1 is MNHNS and CDR2 is SASEGT. The CDR3 spells CASSEVGGEGYEQYF. CDR3 nucleotides: TGTGCCAGCAGTGAAGTCGGAGGGGAGGGGTACGAGCAGTACTTC.

This clone came up once. This sequence joins TRBV27 and TRBJ2-1, with 9 positions matching TRBD2. The CDR3 sequence is 17 residues long. The germline V gene has CDR1 MNHEY and CDR2 SMNVEV (reference sequence). The trim removed 7 bases at V and 6 bases at J, leaving 16 bases unmatched. DNA of the CDR3: TGTGCCAGCACCACCTTCCCTATAGCGGGAGAGGGCAATGAGCAGTTCTTC. It translates to CASTTFPIAGEGNEQFF.

This clone was seen once. V is TRBV28 and J is TRBJ2-1; D may be TRBD1 or TRBD2 (5 bases each). The CDR3 runs 15 residues. The germline V gene has CDR1 MDHEN and CDR2 SYDVKM. Trimming removed 8 bases from V and 4 bases from J, with 18 bases in between. As DNA, the CDR3 is TGTGCCAGCCGCCCGGAGGCAGGGATATACAATGAGCAGTTCTTC. Protein: CASRPEAGIYNEQFF.

The sample holds one count of this clone. V usage is TRBV6-1 and J usage is TRBJ2-2, with no clear D. The CDR3 is made up of 11 amino acids. Germline lookup yields CDR1 MNHNS and CDR2 SASEGT. Deletions cut 8 bases from V and 7 bases from J, with 8 bases between. CDR3: CASPVGGELFF. In DNA, the CDR3 is TGTGCCAGCCCTGTGGGCGGGGAGCTGTTTTTT.

This clone occurred once. This chain joins TRBV30 and TRBJ2-5, with D uncertain. Germline V gives CDR1 GTSNPN, CDR2 SVGIG (reference sequence). The CDR3 loop spans 11 amino acids. CDR3 DNA: TGTAGTGGGCAGGCCGATGAGACCCAGTACTTC. Its translation: CSGQADETQYF.

This clone was picked up one time. The J gene is TRBJ2-7, the V gene TRBV21-1; no DNA check was done on the table's D call, TRBD1. TRBV21-1 is flagged as a pseudogene. The CDR3 has 13 residues. The chain's CDR3 is CASRRTGTYEQYF. The CDR3 DNA reads TGTGCCAGTCGGAGGACAGGGACCTACGAGCAGTACTTC.

V gene TRBV27 combines with J gene TRBJ2-7; weak D call: TRBD2 (6 bases). The germline gives CDR1 MNHEY, CDR2 SMNVEV (reference sequence). The CDR3 runs 13 residues. Trimming cost V 4 bases and J 4 bases, with 11 bases left between them. The CDR3 reads CASSSGAGYEQYF. The CDR3 nucleotides read TGTGCCAGCAGTTCGGGAGCCGGGTACGAGCAGTACTTC.